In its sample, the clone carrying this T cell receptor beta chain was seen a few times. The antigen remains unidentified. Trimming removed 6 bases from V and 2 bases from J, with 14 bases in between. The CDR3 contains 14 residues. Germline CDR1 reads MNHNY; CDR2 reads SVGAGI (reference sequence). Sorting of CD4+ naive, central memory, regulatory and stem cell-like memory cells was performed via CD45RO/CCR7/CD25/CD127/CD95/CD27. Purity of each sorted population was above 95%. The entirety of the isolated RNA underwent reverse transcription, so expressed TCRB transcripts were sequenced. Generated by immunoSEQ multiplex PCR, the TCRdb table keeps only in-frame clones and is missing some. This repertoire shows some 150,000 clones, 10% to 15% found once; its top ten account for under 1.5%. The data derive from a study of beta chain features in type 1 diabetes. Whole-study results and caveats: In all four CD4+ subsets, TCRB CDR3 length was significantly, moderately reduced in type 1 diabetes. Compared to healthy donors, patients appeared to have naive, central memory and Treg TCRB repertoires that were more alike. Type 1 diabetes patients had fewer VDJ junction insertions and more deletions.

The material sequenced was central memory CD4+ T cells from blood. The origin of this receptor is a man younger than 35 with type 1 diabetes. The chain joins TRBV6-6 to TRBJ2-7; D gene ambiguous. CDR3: CASSFQPDAYEQYF. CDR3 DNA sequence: TGTGCCAGCAGCTTTCAGCCGGACGCCTACGAGCAGTACTTC.